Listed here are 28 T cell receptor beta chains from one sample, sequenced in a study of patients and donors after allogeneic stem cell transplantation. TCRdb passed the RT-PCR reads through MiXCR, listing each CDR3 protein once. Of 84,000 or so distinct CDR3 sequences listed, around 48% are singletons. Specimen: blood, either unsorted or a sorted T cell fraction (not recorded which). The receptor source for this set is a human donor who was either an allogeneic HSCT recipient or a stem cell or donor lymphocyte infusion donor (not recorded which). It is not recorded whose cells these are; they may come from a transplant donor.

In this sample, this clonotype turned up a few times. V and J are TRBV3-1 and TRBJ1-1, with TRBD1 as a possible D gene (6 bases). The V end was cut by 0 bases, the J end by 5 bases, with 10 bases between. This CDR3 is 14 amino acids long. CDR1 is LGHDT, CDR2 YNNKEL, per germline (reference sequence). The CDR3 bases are TGTGCCAGCAGCCAAGATACAGGGTCGACTGAAGCTTTCTTT. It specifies CASSQDTGSTEAFF. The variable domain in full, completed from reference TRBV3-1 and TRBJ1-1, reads DTAVSQTPKYLVTQMGNDKSIKCEQNLGHDTMYWYKQDSKKFLKIMFSYNNKELIINETVPNRFSPKSPDKAHLNLHINSLELGDSAVYFCASSQDTGSTEAFFGQGTRLTVV.

The DNA of the CDR3 is TGCAGTGCTAGTCTTGTAAGGGGGAAAGCTTTCTTT. It specifies CSASLVRGKAFF. The chain has TRBV20-1 and TRBJ1-1; a weak D match, TRBD1 (6 bases). Germline assignment: CDR1 DFQATT and CDR2 SNEGSKA (reference sequence). V shed 3 bases and J shed 9 bases, with 14 bases lying between them. This CDR3 has 12 amino acids.

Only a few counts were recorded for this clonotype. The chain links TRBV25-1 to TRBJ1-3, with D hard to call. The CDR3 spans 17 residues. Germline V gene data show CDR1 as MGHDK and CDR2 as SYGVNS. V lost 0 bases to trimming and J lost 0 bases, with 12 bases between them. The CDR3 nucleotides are TGTGCCAGCAGTGAATATAAGTGGGAGGCCTCTGGAAACACCATATATTTT. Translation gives CASSEYKWEASGNTIYF.

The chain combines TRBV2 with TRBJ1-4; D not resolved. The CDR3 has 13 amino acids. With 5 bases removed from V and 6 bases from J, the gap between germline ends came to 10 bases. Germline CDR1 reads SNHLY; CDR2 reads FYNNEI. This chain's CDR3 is CASSKSGDEKLFF. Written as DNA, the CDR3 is TGTGCCAGCAGTAAGAGCGGGGATGAAAAACTGTTTTTT.

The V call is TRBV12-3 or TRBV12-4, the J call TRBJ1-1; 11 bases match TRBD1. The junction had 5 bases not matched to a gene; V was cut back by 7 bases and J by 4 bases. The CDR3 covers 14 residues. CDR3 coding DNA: TGTGCCAGCACCCTGGGACAGGGGGGCACTGAAGCTTTCTTT. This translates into CASTLGQGGTEAFF.

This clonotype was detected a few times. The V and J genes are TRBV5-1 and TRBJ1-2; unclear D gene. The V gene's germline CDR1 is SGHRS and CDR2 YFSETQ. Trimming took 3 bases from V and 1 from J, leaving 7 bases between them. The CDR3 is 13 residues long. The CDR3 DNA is TGCGCCAGCAGCTCGGCGGTTAACTATGGCTACACCTTC. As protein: CASSSAVNYGYTF.

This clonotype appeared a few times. The CDR3 region has the DNA TGCAGTGCTAGTCAGGGGACCTATGGCTACACCTTC. Amino acid sequence: CSASQGTYGYTF. The chain employs TRBV20-1 and TRBJ1-2; maybe TRBD1 (6 bases). The germline V gene encodes CDR1 DFQATT and CDR2 SNEGSKA (reference sequence). V shed 3 bases and J shed 4 bases, with 9 bases lying between them. CDR3 length: 12 residues.

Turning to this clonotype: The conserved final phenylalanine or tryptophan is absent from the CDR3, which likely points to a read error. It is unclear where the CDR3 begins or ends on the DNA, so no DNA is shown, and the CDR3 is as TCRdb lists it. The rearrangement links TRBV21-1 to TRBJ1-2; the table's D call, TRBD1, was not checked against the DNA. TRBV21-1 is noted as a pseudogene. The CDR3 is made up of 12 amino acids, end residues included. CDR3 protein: CASSKEVRTGPP.

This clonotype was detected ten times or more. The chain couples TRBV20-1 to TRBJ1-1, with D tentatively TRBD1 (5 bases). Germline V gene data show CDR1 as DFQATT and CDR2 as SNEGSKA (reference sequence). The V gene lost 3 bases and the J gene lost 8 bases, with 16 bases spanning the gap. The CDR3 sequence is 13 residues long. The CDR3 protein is CSASLRDPTEAFF. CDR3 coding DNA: TGCAGTGCTAGCCTCCGGGACCCCACAGAAGCTTTCTTT.

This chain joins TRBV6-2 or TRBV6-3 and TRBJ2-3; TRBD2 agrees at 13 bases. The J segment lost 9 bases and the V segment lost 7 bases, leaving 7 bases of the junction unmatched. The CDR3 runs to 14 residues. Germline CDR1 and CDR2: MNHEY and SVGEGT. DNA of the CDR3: TGTGCCAGCAACAGACTAGCGGGAGGAGGAACGCAGTATTTT. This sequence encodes CASNRLAGGGTQYF.

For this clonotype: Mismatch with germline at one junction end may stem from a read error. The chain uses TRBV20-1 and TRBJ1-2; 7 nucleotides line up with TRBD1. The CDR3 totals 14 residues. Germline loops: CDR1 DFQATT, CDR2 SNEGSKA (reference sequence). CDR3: CSARGTVNPYGYTF. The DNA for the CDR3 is TGCAGTGCCAGAGGGACAGTTAACCCCTATGGCTACACCTTC.

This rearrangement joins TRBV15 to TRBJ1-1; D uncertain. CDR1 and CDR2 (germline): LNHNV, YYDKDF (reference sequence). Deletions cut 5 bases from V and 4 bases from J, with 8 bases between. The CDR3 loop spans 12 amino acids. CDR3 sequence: CATSPGVTEAFF. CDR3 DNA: TGTGCCACCAGCCCGGGAGTCACTGAAGCTTTCTTT. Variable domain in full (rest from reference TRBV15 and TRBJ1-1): DAMVIQNPRYQVTQFGKPVTLSCSQTLNHNVMYWYQQKSSQAPKLLFHYYDKDFNNEADTPDNFQSRRPNTSFCFLDIRSPGLGDTAMYLCATSPGVTEAFFGQGTRLTVV.

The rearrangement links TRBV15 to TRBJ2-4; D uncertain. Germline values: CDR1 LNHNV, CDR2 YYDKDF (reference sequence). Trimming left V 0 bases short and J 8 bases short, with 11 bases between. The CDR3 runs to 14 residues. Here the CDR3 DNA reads TGTGCCACCAGCAGAGATGTCCCCAAGGACATTCAGTACTTC. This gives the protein CATSRDVPKDIQYF. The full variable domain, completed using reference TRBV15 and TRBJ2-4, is DAMVIQNPRYQVTQFGKPVTLSCSQTLNHNVMYWYQQKSSQAPKLLFHYYDKDFNNEADTPDNFQSRRPNTSFCFLDIRSPGLGDTAMYLCATSRDVPKDIQYFGAGTRLSVL.

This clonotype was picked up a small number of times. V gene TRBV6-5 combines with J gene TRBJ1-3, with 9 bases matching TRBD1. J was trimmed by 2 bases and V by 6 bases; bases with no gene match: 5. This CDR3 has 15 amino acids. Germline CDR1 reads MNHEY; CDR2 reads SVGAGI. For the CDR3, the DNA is TGTGCCAGCAGACCGGACAGGGGCGCTGGAAACACCATATATTTT. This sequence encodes CASRPDRGAGNTIYF.

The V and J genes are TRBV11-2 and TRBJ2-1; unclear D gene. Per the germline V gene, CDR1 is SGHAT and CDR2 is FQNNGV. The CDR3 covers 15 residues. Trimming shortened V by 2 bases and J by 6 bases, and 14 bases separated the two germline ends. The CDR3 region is CASSLSTNYPNEQFF. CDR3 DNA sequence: TGTGCCAGCAGCTTAAGTACCAATTATCCCAATGAGCAGTTCTTC.

CDR3 in amino acids: CASSQAYKLSWIGQYF. CDR3 bases: TGTGCCAGCAGCCAGGCCTACAAATTATCCTGGATCGGGCAGTATTTT. The chain is built from TRBV14 and TRBJ2-3; D is uncertain. Per the germline V gene, CDR1 is SGHDN and CDR2 is FVKESK. Trimming took 3 bases from V and 11 from J, leaving 24 bases between them. The CDR3 length is 16 residues.

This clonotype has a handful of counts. The CDR3 is CSARAPAGVDGYTF. The CDR3 bases are TGCAGTGCTAGAGCCCCAGCGGGGGTAGATGGCTACACCTTC. This chain connects TRBV20-1 to TRBJ1-2; TRBD1 is a possible D gene (5 bases). Trimming took 1 base from V and 6 from J, leaving 15 bases between them. The CDR3 spans 14 residues. Germline CDR1 reads DFQATT; CDR2 reads SNEGSKA (reference sequence).

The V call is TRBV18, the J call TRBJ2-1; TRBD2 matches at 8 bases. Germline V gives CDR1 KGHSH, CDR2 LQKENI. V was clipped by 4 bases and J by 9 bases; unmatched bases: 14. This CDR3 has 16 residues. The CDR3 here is CASSLVPGLGGLEQFF. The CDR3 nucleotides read TGTGCCAGCTCACTGGTTCCGGGACTAGGTGGTCTTGAGCAGTTCTTC.

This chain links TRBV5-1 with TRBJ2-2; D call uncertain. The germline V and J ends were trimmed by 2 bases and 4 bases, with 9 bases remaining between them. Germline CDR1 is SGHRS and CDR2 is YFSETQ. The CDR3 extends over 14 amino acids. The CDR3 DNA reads TGCGCCAGCAGCTTCGGCGGCGGCACCGGGGAGCTGTTTTTT. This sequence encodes CASSFGGGTGELFF.

CDR3 loop: CASGLELAGDNEQFF. DNA for the CDR3: TGTGCTAGTGGTTTGGAACTAGCGGGAGACAATGAGCAGTTCTTC. The V call is TRBV12-5, the J call TRBJ2-1; 11 bases line up with TRBD2. The ends lost 1 base at V and 5 bases at J; junction bases unmatched: 1. The CDR3 has 15 amino acids. Germline V CDR1 and CDR2: LGHNT, FRNRAP.

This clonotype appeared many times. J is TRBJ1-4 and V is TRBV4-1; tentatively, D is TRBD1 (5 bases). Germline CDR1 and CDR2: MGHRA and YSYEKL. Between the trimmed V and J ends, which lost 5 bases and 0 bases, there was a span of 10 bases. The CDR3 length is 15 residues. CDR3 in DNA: TGCGCCAGCAGCTCCGGGGGTTCAACTAATGAAAAACTGTTTTTT. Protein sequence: CASSSGGSTNEKLFF.

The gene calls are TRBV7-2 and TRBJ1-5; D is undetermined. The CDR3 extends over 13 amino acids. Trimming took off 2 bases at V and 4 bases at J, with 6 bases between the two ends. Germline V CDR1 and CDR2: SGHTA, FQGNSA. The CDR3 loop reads CASSLQKNQPQHF. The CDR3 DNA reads TGTGCCAGCAGCTTACAGAAAAATCAGCCCCAGCATTTT.

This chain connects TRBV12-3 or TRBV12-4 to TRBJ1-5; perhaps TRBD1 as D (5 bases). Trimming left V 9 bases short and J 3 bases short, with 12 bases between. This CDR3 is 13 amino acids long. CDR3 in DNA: TGTGCCAGTGTCCGGGGCCTCAATCAGCCCCAGCATTTT. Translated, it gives CASVRGLNQPQHF.

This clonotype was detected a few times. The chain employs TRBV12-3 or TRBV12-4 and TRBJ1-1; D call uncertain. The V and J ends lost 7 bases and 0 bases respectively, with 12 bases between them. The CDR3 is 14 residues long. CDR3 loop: CASTFGGLNTEAFF. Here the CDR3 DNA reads TGTGCCAGCACCTTCGGAGGTCTGAACACTGAAGCTTTCTTT.

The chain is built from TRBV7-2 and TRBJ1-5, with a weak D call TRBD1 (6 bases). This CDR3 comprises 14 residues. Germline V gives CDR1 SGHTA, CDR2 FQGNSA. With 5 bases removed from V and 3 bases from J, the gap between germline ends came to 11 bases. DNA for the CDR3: TGTGCCAGCAGCGGGGGCAGGGTCAATCAGCCCCAGCATTTT. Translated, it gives CASSGGRVNQPQHF.

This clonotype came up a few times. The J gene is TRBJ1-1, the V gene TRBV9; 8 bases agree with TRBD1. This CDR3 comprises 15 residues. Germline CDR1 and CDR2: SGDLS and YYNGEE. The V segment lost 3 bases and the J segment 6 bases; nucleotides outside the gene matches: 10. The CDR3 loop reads CASSAMDRAGAEAFF. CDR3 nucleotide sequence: TGTGCCAGCAGCGCCATGGACAGGGCTGGCGCTGAAGCTTTCTTT. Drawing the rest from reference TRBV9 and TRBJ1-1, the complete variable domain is DSGVTQTPKHLITATGQRVTLRCSPRSGDLSVYWYQQSLDQGLQFLIQYYNGEERAKGNILERFSAQQFPDLHSELNLSSLELGDSALYFCASSAMDRAGAEAFFGQGTRLTVV.

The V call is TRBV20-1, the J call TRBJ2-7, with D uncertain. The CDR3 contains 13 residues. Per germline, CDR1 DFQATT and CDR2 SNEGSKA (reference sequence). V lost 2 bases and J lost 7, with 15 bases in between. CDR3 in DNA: TGCAGTGCTAGACTTGGGAACAATTTAGAGCAGTACTTC. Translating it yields CSARLGNNLEQYF.

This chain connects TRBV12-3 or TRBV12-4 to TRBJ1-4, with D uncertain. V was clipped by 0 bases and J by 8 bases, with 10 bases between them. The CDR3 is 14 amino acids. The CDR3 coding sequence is TGTGCCAGCAGTTTAGCCTACGTGAACGAAAAACTGTTTTTT. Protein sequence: CASSLAYVNEKLFF.